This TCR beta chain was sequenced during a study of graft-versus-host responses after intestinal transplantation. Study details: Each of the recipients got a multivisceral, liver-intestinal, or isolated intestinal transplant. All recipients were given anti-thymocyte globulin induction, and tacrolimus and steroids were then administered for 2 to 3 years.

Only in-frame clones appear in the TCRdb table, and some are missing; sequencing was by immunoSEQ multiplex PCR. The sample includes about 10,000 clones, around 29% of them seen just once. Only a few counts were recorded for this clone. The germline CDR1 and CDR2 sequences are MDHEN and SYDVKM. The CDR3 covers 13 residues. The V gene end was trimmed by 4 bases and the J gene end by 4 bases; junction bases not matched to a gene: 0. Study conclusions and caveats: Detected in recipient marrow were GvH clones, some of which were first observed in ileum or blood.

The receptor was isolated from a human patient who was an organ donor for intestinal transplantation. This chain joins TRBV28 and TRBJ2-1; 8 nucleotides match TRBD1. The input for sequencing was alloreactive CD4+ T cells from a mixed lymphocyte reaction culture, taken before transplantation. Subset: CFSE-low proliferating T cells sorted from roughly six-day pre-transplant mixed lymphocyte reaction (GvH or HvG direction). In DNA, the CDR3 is TGTGCCAGCAGTTGGACAGGGTACAATGAGCAGTTCTTC. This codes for CASSWTGYNEQFF. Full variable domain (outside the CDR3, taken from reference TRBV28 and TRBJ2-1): DVKVTQSSRYLVKRTGEKVFLECVQDMDHENMFWYRQDPGLGLRLIYFSYDVKMKEKGDIPEGYSVSREKKERFSLILESASTNQTSMYLCASSWTGYNEQFFGPGTRLTVL.